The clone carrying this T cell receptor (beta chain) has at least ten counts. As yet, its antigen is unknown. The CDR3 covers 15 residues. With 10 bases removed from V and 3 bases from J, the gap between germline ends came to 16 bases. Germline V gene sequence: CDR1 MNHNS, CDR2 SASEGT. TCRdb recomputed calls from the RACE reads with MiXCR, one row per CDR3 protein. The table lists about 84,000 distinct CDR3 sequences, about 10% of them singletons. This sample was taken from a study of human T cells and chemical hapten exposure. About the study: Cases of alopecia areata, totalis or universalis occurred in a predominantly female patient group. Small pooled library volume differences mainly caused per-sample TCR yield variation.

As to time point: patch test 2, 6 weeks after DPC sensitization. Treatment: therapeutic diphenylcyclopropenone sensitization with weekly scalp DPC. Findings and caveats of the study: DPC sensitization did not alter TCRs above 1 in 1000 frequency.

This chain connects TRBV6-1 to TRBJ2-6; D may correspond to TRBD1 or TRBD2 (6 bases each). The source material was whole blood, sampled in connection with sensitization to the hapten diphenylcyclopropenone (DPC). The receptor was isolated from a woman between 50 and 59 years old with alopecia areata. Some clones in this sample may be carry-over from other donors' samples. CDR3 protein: CAIGTGRYGANVLTF. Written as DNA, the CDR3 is TGTGCCATCGGAACAGGGAGGTATGGGGCCAACGTCCTGACTTTC.